This T cell receptor beta chain was identified in a study of brain T cells in children with intractable seizures. CDR1 and CDR2 from the germline V gene are MDHEN and SYDVKM. With 2 bases removed from V and 0 bases from J, the gap between germline ends came to 2 bases. The CDR3 covers 13 residues. The sequenced cases were selected for having the highest brain T cell transcript signatures. At least one anti-epileptic drug was given before surgery. Details on this clone: What it binds is unknown.

The method was immunoSEQ multiplex PCR; TCRdb's version includes in-frame clones alone and lacks a portion of them. This sample carries under 150,000 clones, approximately 94% of them seen once, and the ten largest clones take roughly 4%. The study's findings and limits: Absence of clones before surgery may stem from lower sequencing depth.

Material: peripheral blood, obtained at surgery. This TCR was recovered from a boy under three years old with hemimegalencephaly and intractable seizures. This chain links TRBV28 with TRBJ2-1; D gene unclear. CDR3 bases: TGTGCCAGCAGTTTAACCTCCTACAATGAGCAGTTCTTC. Translation: CASSLTSYNEQFF.